Reported below is one T cell receptor (beta chain). No antigen is known for it. Around 10^5 TCR templates per sample were assayed. Method: immunoSEQ multiplex PCR; TCRdb's copy keeps in-frame clones and lacks some. The sample has some 120,000 clones, about 94% seen once. The CDR3 contains 14 residues. Trimming took 10 bases from V and 4 from J, leaving 19 bases between them. The germline V gene encodes CDR1 MDHEN and CDR2 SYDVKM. This entry comes from a study of siplizumab effects on memory and regulatory T cells. Study-level results: About 75-95% of proliferating CD4+ or CD8+ clones had no assignable naive or memory phenotype.

The rearrangement uses TRBV28 and TRBJ1-2, with D perhaps TRBD1 (6 bases). This TCR was recovered from a human donor in good health. Sequencing was done on a sample of non-Treg CD4+ T cells sorted from blood. The CDR3 bases are TGTGCCACGCGCGGAGAGGGGGGAGCCTATGGCTACACCTTC. This codes for CATRGEGGAYGYTF.